What follows are 16 T cell receptor beta chains derived from one specimen sequenced in a study of blood T cell repertoires in COVID-19. TCRdb keeps only in-frame clones here, not all; method: immunoSEQ multiplex PCR. The table has approximately 500,000 clones, roughly nine tenths seen once. The sequencing input was peripheral blood. The receptor source for this set is a woman aged 50 to 60 with COVID-19, enrolled during active disease.

The CDR3: CASSGTPPRELFF. The CDR3 nucleotides are TGCGCCAGCAGTGGTACTCCGCCGCGGGAGCTGTTTTTT. This rearrangement joins TRBV10-2 to TRBJ2-2, with D unclear. With 4 bases removed from V and 9 bases from J, the gap between germline ends came to 12 bases. The CDR3 spans 13 residues. Germline values: CDR1 WSHSY, CDR2 SAAADI.

The rearrangement joins TRBV6-1 to TRBJ1-4; the match to TRBD1 covers 7 bases. In germline, CDR1 is MNHNS, CDR2 SASEGT. The V segment lost 0 bases and the J segment 5 bases; nucleotides outside the gene matches: 3. The CDR3 extends over 15 amino acids. CDR3 residues: CASSEAGTANEKLFF. As DNA, the CDR3 is TGTGCCAGCAGTGAAGCGGGGACAGCGAATGAAAAACTGTTTTTT.

The chain joins TRBV7-9 to TRBJ2-5; TRBD2 is a possible D gene (7 bases). The V end was cut by 4 bases, the J end by 5 bases, with 17 bases between. This CDR3 has 15 amino acids. Germline CDR1 reads SEHNR; CDR2 reads FQNEAQ (reference sequence). The CDR3 DNA reads TGTGCCAGCAGCTCACTCGCGGGGGCGGGGGAGACCCAGTACTTC. Translated, it gives CASSSLAGAGETQYF.

This sequence joins TRBV5-1 and TRBJ1-1, with D uncertain. The V end was cut by 1 base, the J end by 4 bases, with 11 bases between. CDR3 size: 14 residues. Germline V CDR1 and CDR2: SGHRS, YFSETQ. The DNA of the CDR3 is TGCGCCAGCAGCTTGAACCGGGAAGGCACTGAAGCTTTCTTT. Translation gives CASSLNREGTEAFF. The full variable domain, rest sourced from reference TRBV5-1 and TRBJ1-1, is KAGVTQTPRYLIKTRGQQVTLSCSPISGHRSVSWYQQTPGQGLQFLFEYFSETQRNKGNFPGRFSGRQFSNSRSEMNVSTLELGDSALYLCASSLNREGTEAFFGQGTRLTVV.

This clone was seen only a few times. The gene calls are TRBV6-1 and TRBJ1-5, with no clear D. The CDR3 has 13 residues. CDR1 is MNHNS, CDR2 SASEGT, per germline. V was clipped by 0 bases and J by 6 bases, with 6 bases between them. The CDR3 DNA is TGTGCCAGCAGTGAAGCCTATCTTCAGCCCCAGCATTTT. Translation gives CASSEAYLQPQHF.

This clone was detected only a few times. This chain links TRBV5-1 with TRBJ1-5, with a possible D match to TRBD1 (6 bases). Deletions cut 1 base from V and 7 bases from J, with 9 bases between. From germline, CDR1 is SGHRS and CDR2 YFSETQ. This CDR3 is built from 13 residues. The CDR3 DNA reads TGCGCCAGCAGCTTGAACAGGGACCAGCCCCAGCATTTT. Translation: CASSLNRDQPQHF.

In its sample, this clone was seen a few times. The J gene is TRBJ2-2, the V gene TRBV19, with D perhaps matching TRBD2 (6 bases). Germline values: CDR1 LNHDA, CDR2 SQIVND (reference sequence). This CDR3 comprises 15 residues. V was clipped by 2 bases and J by 3 bases, with 10 bases between them. The CDR3 region has the DNA TGTGCCAGTAGTATATCGGGGGTCGACACCGGGGAGCTGTTTTTT. It encodes CASSISGVDTGELFF.

The chain recombines TRBV5-5 with TRBJ2-5; TRBD2 agrees at 7 bases. Germline V CDR1 and CDR2: SGHKS, YYEKEE (reference sequence). This CDR3 comprises 16 residues. V shed 6 bases and J 2 bases; nucleotides not matched to a gene: 13. Here the CDR3 DNA reads TGTGCCAGCACACATCGGCGCGCGGGGGTTCAAGAGACCCAGTACTTC. It yields the protein CASTHRRAGVQETQYF.

The V call is TRBV18, the J call TRBJ1-2, with TRBD1 matching over 10 bases. Germline assignment: CDR1 KGHSH and CDR2 LQKENI. With V trimmed by 3 bases and J by 6 bases, 13 bases remained unmatched. The length of the CDR3 is 17 residues. This chain's CDR3 is CASSPSTGGAGDNGYTF. The CDR3 nucleotides are TGTGCCAGCTCACCGTCGACAGGGGGCGCGGGGGATAATGGCTACACCTTC.

This clone came up once. The V gene is TRBV5-6, the J gene TRBJ1-4; possibly TRBD1 for D (5 bases). This CDR3 has 15 residues. V was clipped by 1 base and J by 5 bases, with 12 bases between them. Germline V lookup: CDR1 SGHDT, CDR2 YYEEEE. CDR3 sequence: CASSLPAGSNEKLFF. CDR3 coding DNA: TGTGCCAGCAGCTTGCCGGCAGGGTCCAATGAAAAACTGTTTTTT.

The chain uses TRBV9 and TRBJ2-6; D possibly corresponds to TRBD2 (5 bases). Germline values: CDR1 SGDLS, CDR2 YYNGEE. Trimming removed 2 bases from V and 1 base from J, with 7 bases in between. The CDR3 spans 15 residues. This chain's CDR3 is CASSVRGSGANVLTF. The CDR3 DNA sequence: TGTGCCAGCAGCGTTAGAGGGTCTGGGGCCAACGTCCTGACTTTC.

This chain joins TRBV29-1 and TRBJ2-2; a possible D gene is TRBD1 (6 bases). The germline V and J ends were trimmed by 0 bases and 5 bases, with 7 bases remaining between them. The CDR3 totals 13 residues. Germline CDR1 and CDR2: SQVTM and ANQGSEA. The CDR3 DNA reads as TGCAGCGTTGAAGATGGACAGACCGGGGAGCTGTTTTTT. This translates into CSVEDGQTGELFF.

For this clone: The identical CDR3 is also encoded by other nucleotide sequences in the sample. The CDR3 nucleotides are TGTGCCTGGAGTGTAAGGGGAACTGAAGCTTTCTTT. Residues: CAWSVRGTEAFF. The chain links TRBV30 to TRBJ1-1; tentatively, D is TRBD1 (5 bases). CDR1 is GTSNPN and CDR2 is SVGIG in the germline V gene (reference sequence). There are 12 residues in the CDR3. Trimming shortened V by 0 bases and J by 5 bases, and 7 bases separated the two germline ends.

The chain carries TRBV19 and TRBJ1-2, with D unresolved. The CDR3 extends over 12 amino acids. Germline V CDR1 and CDR2: LNHDA, SQIVND (reference sequence). V was trimmed by 7 bases and J by 3 bases, leaving 9 bases between them. The CDR3, as DNA: TGTGCCAGTAAGGGCGGGCACTATGGCTACACCTTC. Protein: CASKGGHYGYTF.

V is TRBV27 and J is TRBJ1-1; 8 nucleotides match TRBD1. CDR1 MNHEY and CDR2 SMNVEV come from the germline V gene (reference sequence). The CDR3 loop spans 15 amino acids. The ends lost 0 bases at V and 3 bases at J; junction bases unmatched: 3. The CDR3 here is CASSLSDRGYTEAFF. Here the CDR3 DNA reads TGTGCCAGCAGTTTATCAGACAGGGGTTACACTGAAGCTTTCTTT.

The V gene is TRBV5-1, the J gene TRBJ1-2, with TRBD1 matching over 9 bases. Germline V gives CDR1 SGHRS, CDR2 YFSETQ. The CDR3 totals 15 residues. The trim removed 4 bases at V and 4 bases at J, leaving 8 bases unmatched. The CDR3 sequence is CASSAGDRVAYGYTF. The CDR3 nucleotides are TGCGCCAGCAGCGCGGGGGACAGGGTTGCCTATGGCTACACCTTC.